One sample yielded the 29 T cell receptor beta chains listed below, sequenced in a study of blood T cells in healthy people across ages. A second PCR of 7 to 11 cycles used a sample-barcoded 5' primer and a J-beta primer mix. TCRdb reprocessed the 5' RACE reads via MiXCR and lists one record per CDR3 protein. This table has roughly 1.7 million distinct CDR3 sequences, almost 35% appearing once. Sample: blood. These receptors all stem from a woman aged 25 to 45 in good health.

This chain links TRBV28 with TRBJ2-2, with 11 positions matching TRBD2. CDR1 MDHEN and CDR2 SYDVKM come from the germline V gene. Trimming removed 5 bases from V and 10 bases from J; junction bases left unmatched: 9. The CDR3 consists of 15 residues. The CDR3 coding sequence is TGTGCCAGCAGTCCTCAAACTAGCGGGAGTACGGAGCTGTTTTTT. Translating it yields CASSPQTSGSTELFF.

On this clonotype itself: The junction differs from germline at one of its ends, possibly a read error. This sequence joins TRBV4-1 and TRBJ2-5, with 7 positions matching TRBD1. The germline CDR1 and CDR2 sequences are MGHRA and YSYEKL. The length of the CDR3 is 16 residues. The CDR3 region is CASSQGDRVSIEIQYF. CDR3 nucleotides: TGCGCCAGCAGCCAAGGAGACAGGGTGTCGATCGAGATCCAGTACTTC.

The rearrangement links TRBV6-1 to TRBJ1-5, with D hard to call. V lost 5 bases and J 0 bases, leaving 8 bases between the germline ends. The CDR3 sequence is 14 residues long. Germline loops: CDR1 MNHNS, CDR2 SASEGT. CDR3 loop: CASSMWFSNQPQHF. CDR3 sequence (DNA): TGTGCCAGCAGTATGTGGTTTAGCAATCAGCCCCAGCATTTT.

V usage is TRBV4-2 and J usage is TRBJ1-1; D call uncertain. The CDR3 has 14 amino acids. V gave up 1 base and J gave up 3 bases, with 9 bases separating them. Germline-derived CDR1 and CDR2 are LGHNA and YNFKEQ. CDR3 bases: TGTGCCAGCAGCCAAGTCGGTAGGGACACTGAAGCTTTCTTT. Protein product: CASSQVGRDTEAFF.

This clonotype was detected only a few times. This chain uses TRBV6-6 with TRBJ2-3; 7 nucleotides match TRBD2. CDR3 size: 15 residues. V trimming: 4 bases; J trimming: 2 bases; junction bases outside the gene matches: 6. Germline lookup yields CDR1 MNHNY and CDR2 SVGAGI (reference sequence). DNA for the CDR3: TGTGCCAGCAGTTCAACTAGCGCTCCCACAGATACGCAGTATTTT. This encodes CASSSTSAPTDTQYF.

This clonotype has a handful of counts. This chain uses TRBV29-1 with TRBJ2-1, with TRBD2 as a possible D gene (5 bases). The CDR3 loop spans 12 amino acids. V was pared by 7 bases and J by 8 bases, with 15 bases between. In germline, CDR1 is SQVTM, CDR2 ANQGSEA. The CDR3 region is CSANPGGDEQFF. The CDR3 DNA reads TGCAGCGCCAACCCAGGAGGAGATGAGCAGTTCTTC.

The table lists this clonotype with a few counts. The chain recombines TRBV5-6 with TRBJ2-5, with a weak D call TRBD2 (5 bases). This CDR3 comprises 14 residues. Per the germline V gene, CDR1 is SGHDT and CDR2 is YYEEEE. V dropped 2 bases and J dropped 5 bases, with 13 bases sitting between them. DNA for the CDR3: TGTGCCAGCAGCTTACGGGGAACCGCCGAGACCCAGTACTTC. Translation gives CASSLRGTAETQYF.

This clonotype was seen once. The V call is TRBV27, the J call TRBJ2-3; 9 bases are shared with TRBD2. The CDR3 has 18 amino acids. CDR1 and CDR2 (germline): MNHEY, SMNVEV (reference sequence). V dropped 5 bases and J dropped 2; count of bases not matched to a gene: 14. Here the CDR3 reads CASSHKQLAGTPTDTQYF. The CDR3 nucleotides are TGTGCCAGCAGTCACAAACAGCTAGCGGGGACCCCCACAGATACGCAGTATTTT.

CDR3 nucleotide sequence: TGTGCCAGCAGTTTATGGCTAGCGACCTCCTCCTACGAGCAGTACTTC. This codes for CASSLWLATSSYEQYF. The chain uses TRBV28 and TRBJ2-7; possibly TRBD2 for D (6 bases). Germline lookup yields CDR1 MDHEN and CDR2 SYDVKM. V was cut by 0 bases and J by 0 bases, with 12 bases left in between. CDR3 size: 16 residues. The variable domain in full, with the rest retrieved from reference TRBV28 and TRBJ2-7, is DVKVTQSSRYLVKRTGEKVFLECVQDMDHENMFWYRQDPGLGLRLIYFSYDVKMKEKGDIPEGYSVSREKKERFSLILESASTNQTSMYLCASSLWLATSSYEQYFGPGTRLTVT.

Remarks on this clonotype: Just one base apart from a much larger clone, this may be a read error. The V gene is TRBV29-1, the J gene TRBJ2-7; unclear D gene. The CDR3 is 13 residues long. V lost 1 base and J lost 0, with 7 bases in between. Per germline, CDR1 SQVTM and CDR2 ANQGSEA. Here the CDR3 DNA reads TGCAGCGTTGAAGTGCTGACCTCCTACGAGCAGTACTTC. Its protein product is CSVEVLTSYEQYF.

This clonotype came up a few times. This chain uses TRBV20-1 with TRBJ2-7, with D possibly matching TRBD2 (5 bases). The germline V gene has CDR1 DFQATT and CDR2 SNEGSKA (reference sequence). CDR3 length: 12 residues. V was clipped by 4 bases and J by 1 base, with 8 bases between them. Here the CDR3 reads CSATEGSYEQYF. The CDR3 DNA reads TGCAGTGCTACCGAGGGTTCCTACGAGCAGTACTTC.

This clonotype was observed at least ten times. J is TRBJ2-5 and V is TRBV5-6; 9 bases are shared with TRBD2. V lost 0 bases, J lost 5 bases, and 8 bases stayed unmatched. The CDR3 length is 16 residues. The V gene's germline CDR1 is SGHDT and CDR2 YYEEEE. CDR3 nucleotide sequence: TGTGCCAGCAGCTTGGATGGGCGGGAGGGCCCCGAGACCCAGTACTTC. It is translated as CASSLDGREGPETQYF.

This clonotype was observed a handful of times. The chain carries TRBV7-9 and TRBJ2-5, with TRBD1 matching over 10 bases. CDR1 is SEHNR and CDR2 is FQNEAQ in the germline V gene (reference sequence). The CDR3 runs 17 residues. Trimming took 4 bases from V and 4 from J; bases not matched to a gene: 12. The CDR3 reads CASSSLDRGLIGETQYF. In nucleotides, the CDR3 is TGTGCCAGCAGCTCTCTAGACAGGGGGCTGATTGGAGAGACCCAGTACTTC.

As concerns this clonotype: An end of the junction does not agree with germline; a read error may underlie this. V and J are TRBV5-4 and TRBJ1-6; D remains ambiguous. CDR3 length equals 19 residues. Germline CDR1 is SGHNT and CDR2 is YYREEE (reference sequence). This CDR3 reads CASSLNRAGQSSYNSSLHF. The CDR3 DNA reads as TGTGCCAGCAGCTTAAATCGCGCCGGCCAGAGCTCCTATAATTCATCCCTCCACTTT.

This clonotype was counted only a few times. This chain uses TRBV5-1 with TRBJ1-2; D ambiguous. V was cut by 7 bases and J by 2 bases, with 12 bases left in between. The CDR3 runs to 13 residues. Germline loops: CDR1 SGHRS, CDR2 YFSETQ. The CDR3 reads CASGDTRNYGYTF. CDR3 coding DNA: TGCGCCAGCGGCGACACACGGAACTATGGCTACACCTTC.

This clonotype was seen a few times. The chain carries TRBV28 and TRBJ1-5; the D gene is possibly TRBD1 (6 bases). V was trimmed by 5 bases and J by 3 bases, leaving 8 bases between them. This CDR3 has 13 residues. Germline values: CDR1 MDHEN, CDR2 SYDVKM. The CDR3 DNA reads as TGTGCCAGCAGTGGGACACTCAATCAGCCCCAGCATTTT. This gives the protein CASSGTLNQPQHF.

The genes are TRBV12-3 or TRBV12-4 and TRBJ2-7; 12 bases match TRBD1. The better agreement between TRBJ2-5 and the DNA end casts doubt on the J call. There are 16 residues in the CDR3. CDR3 amino acids: CASSQLGGQGAETQYF. The DNA for the CDR3 is TGTGCCAGCAGTCAACTAGGGGGACAGGGGGCTGAGACCCAGTACTTC.

The genes are TRBV5-1 and TRBJ1-4; 7 bases match TRBD1. The CDR3 totals 15 residues. J gave up 10 bases and V 4 bases, and 13 bases lay outside the gene matches. Germline V gene sequence: CDR1 SGHRS, CDR2 YFSETQ. The CDR3 loop reads CASSPGQNFFGKLFF. The DNA for the CDR3 is TGCGCCAGCAGCCCGGGACAGAACTTTTTTGGAAAACTGTTTTTT.

This clonotype was counted only a few times. CDR3 nucleotide sequence: TGCAGTGCTTTACGACAGGGGATCTCCTACGAGCAGTACTTC. It codes for CSALRQGISYEQYF. The chain combines TRBV20-1 with TRBJ2-7, with 8 bases that match TRBD1. The CDR3 is made up of 14 amino acids. V lost 5 bases, J lost 0 bases, and 6 bases stayed unmatched. Germline V lookup: CDR1 DFQATT, CDR2 SNEGSKA (reference sequence).

The chain recombines TRBV6-1 with TRBJ1-5; 8 bases align to TRBD1. The CDR3 covers 16 residues. Germline trimming cut 1 base from V and 5 bases from J; bases unmatched to any gene: 7. Looked up from germline, CDR1 is MNHNS and CDR2 is SASEGT. This CDR3 reads CASSEGAGGYYQPQHF. The CDR3 coding sequence is TGTGCCAGCAGTGAAGGGGCAGGGGGCTACTATCAGCCCCAGCATTTT.

This clonotype was counted between two and nine times. The rearrangement links TRBV20-1 to TRBJ1-1; a weak D match, TRBD1 (6 bases). V lost 1 base to trimming and J lost 1 base, with 10 bases between them. This CDR3 is built from 14 residues. CDR1 and CDR2 from the germline V gene are DFQATT and SNEGSKA (reference sequence). DNA for the CDR3: TGCAGTGCTAGAGGCGAGGGGGAGAACACTGAAGCTTTCTTT. This gives the protein CSARGEGENTEAFF.

V and J are TRBV5-4 and TRBJ2-1, with D perhaps TRBD1 or TRBD2 (5 bases each). V gave up 7 bases and J gave up 4 bases, with 15 bases separating them. This CDR3 is 14 amino acids long. Germline V gene lookup returns CDR1 SGHNT and CDR2 YYREEE (reference sequence). The CDR3 here is CASCAGTEYNEQFF. Written as DNA, the CDR3 is TGTGCCAGCTGCGCCGGGACGGAATACAATGAGCAGTTCTTC.

The rearrangement uses TRBV27 and TRBJ2-7; 8 bases align to TRBD1. CDR1 is MNHEY and CDR2 is SMNVEV in the germline V gene (reference sequence). The CDR3 has 14 amino acids. J lost 2 bases, V lost 6 bases, and 6 bases had no gene match. DNA of the CDR3: TGTGCCAGCAGGCAAGGACAGGGCCCCTACGAGCAGTACTTC. Amino acid sequence: CASRQGQGPYEQYF.

This chain joins TRBV6-2 or TRBV6-3 and TRBJ2-3, with a possible D match to TRBD2 (6 bases). Trimming cost V 6 bases and J 0 bases, with 28 bases left between them. Germline loops: CDR1 MNHEY, CDR2 SVGEGT. The CDR3 loop spans 20 amino acids. The CDR3 here is CASSTRLVTHHLPSTDTQYF. CDR3 in DNA: TGTGCCAGCAGCACACGACTAGTTACGCACCATTTACCCAGCACAGATACGCAGTATTTT.

The chain carries TRBV5-1 and TRBJ2-7; 14 bases are a match to TRBD2. After removal of 4 bases from V and 0 bases from J, the junction contained 12 bases not matched to a gene. The CDR3 extends over 19 amino acids. The germline gives CDR1 SGHRS, CDR2 YFSETQ. CDR3 sequence reads: CASSERTGLAGDSSYEQYF. In nucleotides, the CDR3 is TGCGCCAGCAGCGAACGAACGGGACTAGCGGGAGACTCCTCCTACGAGCAGTACTTC.

On this clonotype: With a much larger clone just one base away, this may be a read error. The conserved closing phenylalanine or tryptophan is absent in this CDR3, likely reflecting a read error. The chain links TRBV9 to TRBJ2-5, with D possibly matching TRBD2 (6 bases). CDR3 length: 14 amino acids. V lost 0 bases and J lost 2, with 8 bases in between. Looked up from germline, CDR1 is SGDLS and CDR2 is YYNGEE. The CDR3: CASSVGGLQETQYC. CDR3 bases: TGTGCCAGCAGCGTAGGGGGACTTCAAGAGACCCAGTACTGC.

This chain links TRBV4-1 with TRBJ2-7, with D perhaps TRBD1 (6 bases). The CDR3 spans 13 residues. The ends were cut back, 4 bases at V and 3 bases at J, with 10 bases in the middle. Germline lookup yields CDR1 MGHRA and CDR2 YSYEKL. The CDR3 loop is CASSPLGHYEQYF. In DNA form, the CDR3 reads TGCGCCAGCAGCCCACTGGGACACTACGAGCAGTACTTC.

The chain recombines TRBV4-1 with TRBJ2-5; TRBD2 aligns across 12 bases. Germline CDR1 MGHRA, CDR2 YSYEKL. The CDR3 totals 18 residues. V gave up 1 base and J gave up 0 bases; unmatched junction bases: 6. The CDR3 DNA is TGCGCCAGCAGCCAAGGACTAGCGGGAGTTATGAACCAAGAGACCCAGTACTTC. Encoded protein: CASSQGLAGVMNQETQYF.

This rearrangement joins TRBV19 to TRBJ2-7; 7 bases line up with TRBD1. Trimming at V came to 6 bases and at J to 0 bases, leaving 8 bases not matched to a gene. In germline, CDR1 is LNHDA, CDR2 SQIVND (reference sequence). There are 15 residues in the CDR3. CDR3 DNA sequence: TGTGCCAGTAGCCAAACAGGGGTAGCCTCCTACGAGCAGTACTTC. This encodes CASSQTGVASYEQYF.